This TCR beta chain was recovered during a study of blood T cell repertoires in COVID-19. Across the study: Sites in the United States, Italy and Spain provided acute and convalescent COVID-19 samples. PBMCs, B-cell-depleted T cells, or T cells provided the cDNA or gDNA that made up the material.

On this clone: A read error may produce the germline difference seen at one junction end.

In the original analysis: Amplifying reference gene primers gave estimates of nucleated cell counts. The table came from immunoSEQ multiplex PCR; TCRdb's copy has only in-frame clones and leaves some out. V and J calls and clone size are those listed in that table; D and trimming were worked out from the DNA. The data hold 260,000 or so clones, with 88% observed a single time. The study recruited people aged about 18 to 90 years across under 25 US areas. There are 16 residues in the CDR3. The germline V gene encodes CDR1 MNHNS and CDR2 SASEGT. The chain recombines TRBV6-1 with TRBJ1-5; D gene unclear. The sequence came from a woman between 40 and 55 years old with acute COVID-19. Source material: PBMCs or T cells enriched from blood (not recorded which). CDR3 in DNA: TGTGCCAGCAGCGAAGCGAGGGTGTGGGGCAATCAGCCCCAGCATTTT. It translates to CASSEARVWGNQPQHF.